Listed here is a single TCR beta chain. It has no known antigen specificity. Base qualities were left out, and no much larger clone turns up one base away. Receptor amplification or capture employed RACE. Sequencer: NextSeq 500. Library preparation attached unique molecular identifiers to individual cDNA molecules for quantitative, reproducible TCR counting. Both TCR alpha and TCR beta chains were sequenced from each blood RNA sample. Under the source paper's analysis protocol: A median of around 100,000 TCRs per sample was observed, with a range of about 20,000 to 750,000. V, J and CDR3 annotation of the TCR reads was performed with the Decombinator software suite. For the PS versus PT1 abundance plots, all samples were subsampled to the same number of TCRs (28,000). TCRs were defined as expanded if absent before sensitization and observed at least eight times at the 2-week time point. TCRdb reworked the public reads: Q25 trimming with fastp, MiXCR clone assembly, productive beta chains retained. Under each unique CDR3 protein, matching rows form one entry showing the most common genes and DNA. The authors' filters were not applied to this entry. Within this sample are about 64,000 distinct CDR3 sequences, with approximately 11% of them counted one time only. The top ten constitute roughly 2% of the sample.

The data were taken from a study of human T cells and chemical hapten exposure (dated by TCRdb to about 2021). Regarding the study in general: For sensitization, 2% DPC in acetone was applied to a roughly 2 cm by roughly 2 cm area of upper inner arm skin. Throughout the study period of roughly 24 weeks, patients also received therapeutic DPC doses to the scalp every week. Patch testing on the upper back used Finn chambers containing 0.01% DPC, with scoring done after 6 days according to International Contact Dermatitis Research Group standards. The mostly female patient cohort included alopecia areata with under or over 50% scalp involvement, alopecia totalis and alopecia universalis. The libraries were sequenced as a pool, and the TCR yield per sample differed mostly because of small variations in library volumes within the pool. Peripheral blood TCR repertoire changes were tracked in vivo in alopecia patients during primary and secondary sensitization to the hapten diphenylcyclopropenone (DPC). Blood samples were taken from patients before sensitization (week 0) and then at 2, 6 and about 24 weeks after DPC sensitization. Twenty-nine alopecia patients provided blood for TCR sequencing at one to four time points (pre-sensitization, 2, 6 and 24 weeks). Here is what the overall study found, with its caveats: Significantly more large CDR3 similarity clusters were formed by expanded TCRs than by pre-sensitization or healthy control sets, consistent with antigen-driven responses. After repeated subsampling, the strength of the expansion versus patch-test correlation and the threshold at which it became significant changed. DPC sensitization did not change the number of TCRs with a frequency above 1 in 1000, and there was no evidence of changes in global repertoire structure. Patch test score was positively correlated with the number of PT1 expanded TCRs, with significance at thresholds 8, 16 and 32 but not at 4. Alopecia, a presumed autoimmune disease, was present in all patients, so the immune response of the patients might differ from that of healthy individuals.

As encoded in the germline V gene (reference sequence), CDR1 is SGHNT while CDR2 is YYREEE. V and J lose 3 bases and 4 bases, and a span of 15 bases separates them. Including the terminal cysteine and phenylalanine, the CDR3 comprises 15 residues. Just CDR3 DNA is preserved here, 45 bases in frame from base 1. Sample time point, as interpreted from the label and publication: patch test 3, about 24 weeks after DPC sensitization. Reading the label with the study, this specimen's treatment or condition is: therapeutic diphenylcyclopropenone sensitization with weekly scalp DPC. Blood at each patch-test visit was drawn before the patch test was applied. Patients were considered eligible if aged 18 to 70, diagnosed with alopecia and deemed suitable for DPC therapy, and patients were excluded if pregnant. Total RNA was isolated from unfractionated whole blood collected in Tempus Blood RNA tubes.

The sequences come from whole blood, collected in connection with sensitization to the hapten diphenylcyclopropenone (DPC). The receptor was isolated from a woman in her twenties or thirties with alopecia areata. Some clones in this sample may be carry-over from other donors' samples. The V and J segments used are TRBV5-4 and TRBJ2-3, and the D gene may be TRBD1, 6 bases matching. The CDR3 protein sequence reads: CASSSPRGSADTQYF. The DNA sequence is TGTGCCAGCAGCTCGCCCAGGGGTAGCGCAGATACGCAGTATTTT.